The 2 T cell receptor beta chains reported below all come from one sample, sequenced in a study of blood T cell repertoires in COVID-19 (dated by TCRdb to 2020 to 2021). The method was the immunoSEQ multiplex PCR assay. TCRdb obtained this table from immuneACCESS and retained in-frame rearrangements with V and J assigned. These tables miss some clones; where compared with another copy, unresolved V genes account for less than half of the shortfall, and the remainder is unexplained. In all, the sample holds tens of thousands of clones, and 88% of those were seen once. The biggest ten clones account for about 8% of the sample. Sample: peripheral blood. The receptor set was obtained from a woman in her sixties or seventies with acute or convalescent COVID-19.

This clone was detected only once. This sequence is one base from a far larger clone and is likely a read error. This sequence joins TRBV11-2 and TRBJ2-1, with a possible D match to TRBD2 (6 bases). V lost 1 base to trimming and J lost 1 base, with 8 bases between them. CDR3 size: 15 residues. The germline CDR1 and CDR2 sequences are SGHAT and FQNNGV. CDR3 in amino acids: CASSLVAGSYNEQFF. CDR3 sequence (DNA): TGTGCCAGCAGCTTAGTTGCGGGGTCCTACAATGAGCAGTTCTTC.

This chain joins TRBV5-4 and TRBJ2-5; 14 bases are a match to TRBD2. The CDR3 is 16 amino acids. Germline lookup yields CDR1 SGHNT and CDR2 YYREEE (reference sequence). The ends lost 0 bases at V and 8 bases at J; junction bases unmatched: 6. In DNA, the CDR3 is TGTGCCAGCAGCTTGGGGACTAGCGGGGGGCTTCAAACCCAGTACTTC. The encoded protein is CASSLGTSGGLQTQYF.